This T cell receptor beta chain stems from a study of beta chain features in type 1 diabetes. Regarding the study as a whole: Shorter TCRB CDR3s, moderately but significantly so, marked every one of the four CD4+ subsets in Type 1 diabetes patients.

Reverse transcribing all isolated RNA meant expressed TCRB transcripts were sequenced. Assay: immunoSEQ multiplex PCR; the TCRdb copy retains only in-frame clones and omits some. This sample has 150,000 or so clones, with 63% found just once. V was trimmed by 5 bases and J by 2 bases, leaving 11 bases between them. CDR1 and CDR2 from the germline V gene are SGHDN and FVKESK. This CDR3 comprises 14 residues. With respect to this clone: Its target is unknown.

Sequencing was performed on naive CD4+ T cells from blood. This TCR derives from a man aged 30-40 years with type 1 diabetes. This chain joins TRBV14 and TRBJ2-3; D uncertain. The CDR3: CASSYSWITDTQYF. In DNA form, the CDR3 reads TGTGCCAGCAGCTACTCGTGGATCACAGATACGCAGTATTTT.